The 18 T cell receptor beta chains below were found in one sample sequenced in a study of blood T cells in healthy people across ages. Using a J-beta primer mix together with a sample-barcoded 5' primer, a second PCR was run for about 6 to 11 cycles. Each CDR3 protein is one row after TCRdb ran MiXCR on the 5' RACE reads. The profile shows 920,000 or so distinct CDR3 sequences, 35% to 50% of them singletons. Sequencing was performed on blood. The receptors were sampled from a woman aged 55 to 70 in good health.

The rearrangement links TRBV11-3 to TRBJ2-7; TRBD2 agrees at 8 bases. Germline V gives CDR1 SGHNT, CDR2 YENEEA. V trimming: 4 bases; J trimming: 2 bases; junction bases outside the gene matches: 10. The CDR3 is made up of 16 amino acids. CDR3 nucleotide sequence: TGTGCCAGCAGCTCCGACCGGGTAGCGGGACCCTACGAGCAGTACTTC. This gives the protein CASSSDRVAGPYEQYF.

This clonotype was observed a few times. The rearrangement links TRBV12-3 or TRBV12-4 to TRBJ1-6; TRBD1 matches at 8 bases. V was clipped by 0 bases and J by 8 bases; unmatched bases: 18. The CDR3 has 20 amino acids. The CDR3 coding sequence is TGTGCCAGCAGTTTAGCATTTCCGGGTGTCGCAGGGGGCGCTTATTCACCCCTCCACTTT. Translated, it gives CASSLAFPGVAGGAYSPLHF.

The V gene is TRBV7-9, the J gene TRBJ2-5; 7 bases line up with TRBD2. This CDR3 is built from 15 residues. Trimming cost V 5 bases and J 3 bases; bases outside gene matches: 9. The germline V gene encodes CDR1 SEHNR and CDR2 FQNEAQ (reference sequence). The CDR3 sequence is CASSATGTIKETQYF. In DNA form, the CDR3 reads TGTGCCAGCAGCGCGACCGGGACTATCAAAGAGACCCAGTACTTC.

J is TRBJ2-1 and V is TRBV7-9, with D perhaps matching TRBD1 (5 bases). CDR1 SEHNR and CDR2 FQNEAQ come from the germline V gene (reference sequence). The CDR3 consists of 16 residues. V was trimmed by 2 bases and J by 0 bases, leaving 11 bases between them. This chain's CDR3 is CASSLIRGPSYNEQFF. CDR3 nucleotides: TGTGCCAGCAGCTTAATAAGGGGCCCCTCCTACAATGAGCAGTTCTTC.

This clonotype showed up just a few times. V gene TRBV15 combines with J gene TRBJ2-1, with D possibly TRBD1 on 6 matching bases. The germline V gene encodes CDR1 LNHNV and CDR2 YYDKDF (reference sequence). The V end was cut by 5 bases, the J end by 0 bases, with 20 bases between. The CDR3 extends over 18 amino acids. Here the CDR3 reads CATSGSRDTQSSYNEQFF. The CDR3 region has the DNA TGTGCCACCAGCGGGAGCCGGGACACCCAAAGCTCCTACAATGAGCAGTTCTTC.

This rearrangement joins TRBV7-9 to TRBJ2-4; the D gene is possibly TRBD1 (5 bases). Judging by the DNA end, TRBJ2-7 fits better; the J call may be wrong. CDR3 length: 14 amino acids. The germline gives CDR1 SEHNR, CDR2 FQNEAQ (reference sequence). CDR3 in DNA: TGTGCCAGCAGCTTAGCACAGGCCCAGGGCGAGCAGTACTTC. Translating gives CASSLAQAQGEQYF.

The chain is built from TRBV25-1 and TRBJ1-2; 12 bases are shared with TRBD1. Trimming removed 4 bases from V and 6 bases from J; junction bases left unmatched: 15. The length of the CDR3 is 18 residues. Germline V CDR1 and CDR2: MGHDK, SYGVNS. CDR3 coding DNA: TGTGCCAGCAGTGGAAACCGGGACAGGGGGCGCCGGTATAATGGCTACACCTTC. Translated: CASSGNRDRGRRYNGYTF.

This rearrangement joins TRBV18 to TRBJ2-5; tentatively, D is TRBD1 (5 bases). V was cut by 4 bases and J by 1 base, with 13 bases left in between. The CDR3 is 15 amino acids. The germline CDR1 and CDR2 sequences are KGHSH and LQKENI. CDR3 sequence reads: CASSRDQTVQETQYF. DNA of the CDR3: TGTGCCAGCTCACGGGATCAGACAGTCCAAGAGACCCAGTACTTC.

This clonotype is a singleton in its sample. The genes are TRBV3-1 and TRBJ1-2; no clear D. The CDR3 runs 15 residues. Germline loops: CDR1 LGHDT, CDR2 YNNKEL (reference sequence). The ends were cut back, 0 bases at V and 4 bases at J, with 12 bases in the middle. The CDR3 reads CASSQDSGAIYGYTF. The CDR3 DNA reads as TGTGCCAGCAGCCAAGACTCGGGAGCGATCTATGGCTACACCTTC.

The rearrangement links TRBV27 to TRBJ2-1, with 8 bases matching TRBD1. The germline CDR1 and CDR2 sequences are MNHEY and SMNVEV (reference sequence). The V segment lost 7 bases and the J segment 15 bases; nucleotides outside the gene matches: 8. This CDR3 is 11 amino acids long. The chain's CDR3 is CASTRGQGWFF. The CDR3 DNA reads TGTGCCAGCACCCGAGGACAGGGTTGGTTCTTC.

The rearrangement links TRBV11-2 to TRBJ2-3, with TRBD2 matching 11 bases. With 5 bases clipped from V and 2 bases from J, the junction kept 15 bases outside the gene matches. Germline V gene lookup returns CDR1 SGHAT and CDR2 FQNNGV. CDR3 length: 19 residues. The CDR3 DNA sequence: TGTGCCAGCAGCATCACTTTACTCGGGACTAGCGGCCACACAGATACGCAGTATTTT. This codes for CASSITLLGTSGHTDTQYF.

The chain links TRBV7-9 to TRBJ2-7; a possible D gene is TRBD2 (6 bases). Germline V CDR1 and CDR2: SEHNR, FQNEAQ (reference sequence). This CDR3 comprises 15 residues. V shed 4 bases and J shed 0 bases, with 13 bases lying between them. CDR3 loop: CASSSGEGASYEQYF. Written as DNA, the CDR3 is TGTGCCAGCAGCTCGGGGGAAGGAGCCTCCTACGAGCAGTACTTC.

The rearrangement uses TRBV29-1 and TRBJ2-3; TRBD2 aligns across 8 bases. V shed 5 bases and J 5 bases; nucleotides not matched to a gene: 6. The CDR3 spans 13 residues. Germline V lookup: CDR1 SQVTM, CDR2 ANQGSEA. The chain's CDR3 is CSVIRLAGDTQYF. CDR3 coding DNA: TGCAGCGTTATCCGGCTAGCGGGAGATACGCAGTATTTT.

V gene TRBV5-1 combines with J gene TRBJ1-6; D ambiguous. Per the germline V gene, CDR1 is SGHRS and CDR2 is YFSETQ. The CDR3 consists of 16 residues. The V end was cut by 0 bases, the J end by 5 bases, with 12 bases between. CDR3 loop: CASSLAGVQDNSPLHF. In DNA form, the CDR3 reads TGCGCCAGCAGCTTGGCCGGGGTCCAAGATAATTCACCCCTCCACTTT.

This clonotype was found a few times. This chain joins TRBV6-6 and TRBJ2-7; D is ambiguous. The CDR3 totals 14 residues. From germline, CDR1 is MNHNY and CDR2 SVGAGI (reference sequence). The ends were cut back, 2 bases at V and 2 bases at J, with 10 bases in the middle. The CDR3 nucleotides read TGTGCCAGCAGTTACAGGGCTACCCCCTACGAGCAGTACTTC. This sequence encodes CASSYRATPYEQYF.

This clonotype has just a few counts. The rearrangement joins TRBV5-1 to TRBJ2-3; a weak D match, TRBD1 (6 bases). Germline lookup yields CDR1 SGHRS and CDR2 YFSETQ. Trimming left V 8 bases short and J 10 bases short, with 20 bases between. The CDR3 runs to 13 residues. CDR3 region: CASYATGNAAQYF. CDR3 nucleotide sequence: TGCGCCAGTTACGCAACAGGGAACGCGGCGCAGTATTTT.

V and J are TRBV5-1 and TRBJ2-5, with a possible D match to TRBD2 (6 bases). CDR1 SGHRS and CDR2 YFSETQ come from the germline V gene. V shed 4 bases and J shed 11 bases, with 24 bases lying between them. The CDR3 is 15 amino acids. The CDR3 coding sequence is TGCGCCAGCAGCCGGGGACTGGAGCCGACTAATGAGCAGTACTTC. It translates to CASSRGLEPTNEQYF.

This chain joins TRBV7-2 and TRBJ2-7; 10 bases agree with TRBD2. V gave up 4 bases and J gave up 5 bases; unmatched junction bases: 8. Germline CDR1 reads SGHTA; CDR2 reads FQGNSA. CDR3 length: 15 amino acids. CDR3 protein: CASSWTSGPTHEQYF. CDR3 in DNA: TGTGCCAGCAGCTGGACTAGCGGTCCGACCCACGAGCAGTACTTC.